The 8 T cell receptor beta chains below were found in one sample sequenced in a study of graft-versus-host responses after intestinal transplantation. Stimulators, approximately 200,000 irradiated and violet-dye-labeled cells, were plated with approximately 200,000 CFSE-labeled responder cells. Data came from immunoSEQ multiplex PCR; TCRdb stores just in-frame clones and leaves some out. The sample includes about 23,000 clones, approximately 40% of them seen just once. The sample consisted of alloreactive CD8+ T cells from a mixed lymphocyte reaction culture, taken before transplantation. As to subset: CFSE-low proliferating T cells sorted from roughly six-day pre-transplant mixed lymphocyte reaction (GvH or HvG direction). All receptors derive from a human patient who was an organ donor for intestinal transplantation.

By frequency in the sample, this clone is medium-sized. V usage is TRBV5-4 and J usage is TRBJ1-1, with a possible D match to TRBD1 (5 bases). The germline gives CDR1 SGHNT, CDR2 YYREEE (reference sequence). This CDR3 comprises 14 residues. Trimming left V 4 bases short and J 1 base short, with 11 bases between. CDR3 nucleotide sequence: TGTGCCAGCAGCATCCAGGGCGGGAACACTGAAGCTTTCTTT. It yields the protein CASSIQGGNTEAFF.

A few counts support this clone. The chain has TRBV28 and TRBJ2-7; D is tentatively TRBD1 or TRBD2 (5 bases each). Germline CDR1 and CDR2: MDHEN and SYDVKM. The CDR3 spans 16 residues. Trimming left V 0 bases short and J 2 bases short, with 14 bases between. CDR3 residues: CASSLWVGTSTYEQYF. CDR3 nucleotide sequence: TGTGCCAGCAGTTTATGGGTTGGGACGTCGACCTACGAGCAGTACTTC.

The table lists this clone with a count of one. The chain is built from TRBV4-1 and TRBJ2-1; 10 bases are a match to TRBD2. The CDR3 covers 15 residues. J gave up 7 bases and V 3 bases, and 6 bases lay outside the gene matches. Germline V gene data show CDR1 as MGHRA and CDR2 as YSYEKL. The CDR3 loop is CASSHLAGGTNEQFF. The CDR3 nucleotides are TGCGCCAGCAGCCACTTAGCGGGAGGAACGAATGAGCAGTTCTTC.

The gene calls are TRBV10-3 and TRBJ2-7; 8 bases agree with TRBD1. Trimming took 8 bases from V and 2 from J; bases not matched to a gene: 8. The CDR3 length is 14 residues. Germline V gene data show CDR1 as ENHRY and CDR2 as SYGVKD. CDR3 in DNA: TGTGCCATCGGAGGACGGACAGGGCCCTACGAGCAGTACTTC. Translating it yields CAIGGRTGPYEQYF.

This clone was observed a few times. The chain is built from TRBV11-2 and TRBJ2-7; no reliable D call. V shed 4 bases and J shed 6 bases, with 10 bases lying between them. The CDR3 covers 12 residues. Per germline, CDR1 SGHAT and CDR2 FQNNGV. The CDR3 bases are TGTGCCAGCAGCTCAGATTCATCCGAGCAGTACTTC. It is translated as CASSSDSSEQYF.

The V gene is TRBV4-1, the J gene TRBJ2-7; the match to TRBD2 covers 13 bases. In germline, CDR1 is MGHRA, CDR2 YSYEKL. Trimming removed 1 base from V and 4 bases from J; junction bases left unmatched: 4. This CDR3 is built from 16 residues. The CDR3 here is CASSQAWTSGSYEQYF. CDR3 nucleotides: TGCGCCAGCAGCCAAGCCTGGACTAGCGGGAGTTACGAGCAGTACTTC.

V and J are TRBV4-1 and TRBJ2-3; TRBD1 is a possible D gene (5 bases). Trimming left V 0 bases short and J 1 base short, with 11 bases between. Germline assignment: CDR1 MGHRA and CDR2 YSYEKL. The CDR3 runs to 16 residues. CDR3 nucleotide sequence: TGCGCCAGCAGCCAAGATGCAGGGATGGGCACAGATACGCAGTATTTT. Protein sequence: CASSQDAGMGTDTQYF.

V is TRBV18 and J is TRBJ2-7, with a weak D call TRBD1 (6 bases). The CDR3 is made up of 16 amino acids. Germline values: CDR1 KGHSH, CDR2 LQKENI. Between the trimmed V and J ends, which lost 0 bases and 0 bases, there was a span of 12 bases. CDR3 sequence: CASSPPYQGSSYEQYF. CDR3 coding DNA: TGTGCCAGCTCACCACCGTACCAGGGGAGCTCCTACGAGCAGTACTTC.